The text below deals with one T cell receptor beta chain. The germline V gene has CDR1 MNHEY and CDR2 SVGEGT. The V and J ends lost 2 bases and 4 bases, in that order; junction bases with no gene match: 10. The CDR3 totals 17 residues. The data were obtained in a study of blood T cell repertoires in COVID-19. Across the study: The United States, Italy and Spain provided the acute and convalescent COVID-19 samples. PBMCs, B-cell-depleted T cells, or T cells were the source of the cDNA or gDNA that made up the material.

How the authors handled the data: Nucleated cell counts were estimated from reference gene primer amplification. The repertoire was sequenced with immunoSEQ multiplex PCR; TCRdb's copy has only in-frame clones and lacks some. From that table come the V and J calls and clone size; the DNA was used to work out D and trimming. Counted here are 250,000 to 350,000 clones, more than 70% occurring once; the ten biggest clones make up around 1.2%. The origin of this receptor is a woman between 45 and 65 years old with acute or convalescent COVID-19. Material for sequencing was peripheral blood. The V gene is TRBV6-2 or TRBV6-3, the J gene TRBJ2-5, with 10 bases lining up with TRBD2. The CDR3: CASSYRTSGIQAETQYF. Written as DNA, the CDR3 is TGTGCCAGCAGTTACAGAACTAGCGGGATTCAGGCAGAGACCCAGTACTTC.